This T cell receptor (beta chain) was recorded in a study of molecular identifiers for immune sequencing clone quantification. TCRdb ran MiXCR on the PCR reads and lists one entry per CDR3 protein. The sample holds approximately 500,000 distinct CDR3 sequences, around 25% seen once. As for this clonotype: Its antigen is unidentified.

The study, taken as a whole, reports: Over 98% of CMV-specific effector molecules, but under 1% of naive ones, were in clones above 20 copies.

The clonotype was recovered from a human donor in good health. Some libraries in this study had Jurkat cell RNA spiked in. Sequences were obtained from naive CD8+ T cells from blood, with Jurkat cell RNA spiked in. The subset denotes: FACS-sorted CD8+CD4-CCR7+CD45RA+ naive T cells.

The CDR3 DNA follows: TGTGCCTGGAGTCACCTAGCGGGGACCTACGAGCAGTACTTC. It yields the protein CAWSHLAGTYEQYF. The chain recombines TRBV30 with TRBJ2-7, with TRBD2 matching 9 bases. Trimming removed 2 bases from V and 2 bases from J; junction bases left unmatched: 4. Germline V gives CDR1 GTSNPN, CDR2 SVGIG (reference sequence). CDR3 size: 14 residues.